This TCR beta chain stems from a study of blood T cell repertoires in COVID-19. As for the study in general: Samples taken during acute and convalescent COVID-19 were collected in the United States, Italy and Spain. Nucleic acid was either cDNA or gDNA, and it came from T cells, B-cell-depleted T cells, or PBMCs.

Authors' analysis steps: From reference gene primer amplification, estimates of nucleated cell counts were derived. The table came from immunoSEQ multiplex PCR; TCRdb's copy has only in-frame clones and leaves some out. The DNA gave D and trimming, while V, J and clone size come from that table. The repertoire holds 90,000 to 150,000 clones, with 79% as singletons. Trimming took off 0 bases at V and 2 bases at J, with 8 bases between the two ends. Germline CDR1 reads KGHSH; CDR2 reads LQKENI. This CDR3 contains 15 residues. Sequencing was carried out using peripheral blood. This TCR came from a woman aged 80 or over with acute or convalescent COVID-19. This chain links TRBV18 with TRBJ1-3, with a possible D match to TRBD1 (5 bases). CDR3 in DNA: TGTGCCAGCTCACCACCGGTAGGGGCTGGAAACACCATATATTTT. It translates to CASSPPVGAGNTIYF.